The 4 T cell receptor beta chains below all came from one sample that was sequenced in a study of regulatory T cells in long-lasting Graves disease. As for time point: newly diagnosed GD, antithyroid drugs for less than 3 months. From RNA extracted from PBMCs, the TCR library was made. HTBI primers from iRepertoire and Arm-PCR of CDR3 regions yielded the TCR beta libraries. MiXCR was run by TCRdb on the multiplex PCR reads, yielding one entry per CDR3 protein. The sample lists a few hundred thousand distinct CDR3 sequences, about 17% occurring once. These sequences were also reported in another study, on T cells in Graves' hyperthyroidism and ophthalmopathy.

Specimen: peripheral blood mononuclear cells (PBMCs), collected at new diagnosis, from a patient treated with antithyroid drugs. Receptor source: a woman aged 25-40 years with Graves disease.

This clonotype has more than one count but fewer than ten. Compared with germline, one end of the junction differs, possibly owing to a read error. The chain uses TRBV20-1 and TRBJ1-2, with D possibly TRBD1 on 5 matching bases. Germline V CDR1 and CDR2: DFQATT, SNEGSKA (reference sequence). The CDR3 loop spans 10 amino acids. CDR3 in amino acids: CSASPPVGVF. CDR3 bases: TGCAGTGCTAGCCCCCCGGTGGGGGTCTTC.

This clonotype came up many times. The V and J genes are TRBV29-1 and TRBJ2-3, with D unresolved. The CDR3 is 12 residues long. Trimming shortened V by 3 bases and J by 5 bases, and 9 bases separated the two germline ends. Germline loops: CDR1 SQVTM, CDR2 ANQGSEA. As DNA, the CDR3 is TGCAGCGTTGATGTACAGAGAGATACGCAGTATTTT. This gives the protein CSVDVQRDTQYF.

This chain links TRBV12-3 or TRBV12-4 with TRBJ1-1, with 7 bases aligning to TRBD1. V was clipped by 7 bases and J by 8 bases; unmatched bases: 10. The CDR3 runs 13 residues. This CDR3 is CASTAVTGREAFF. CDR3 sequence (DNA): TGTGCCAGCACCGCCGTGACAGGGCGGGAAGCTTTCTTT.

The table lists this clonotype with a few counts. This chain uses TRBV2 with TRBJ2-1; 9 bases line up with TRBD1. The CDR3 is made up of 15 amino acids. With V trimmed by 6 bases and J by 8 bases, 11 bases remained unmatched. Per the germline V gene, CDR1 is SNHLY and CDR2 is FYNNEI. The CDR3 sequence: CASSKAGTGYDEQFF. The CDR3 DNA reads TGTGCCAGCAGCAAAGCCGGGACAGGGTATGATGAGCAGTTCTTC. The whole variable domain, remainder taken from reference TRBV2 and TRBJ2-1, is EPEVTQTPSHQVTQMGQEVILRCVPISNHLYFYWYRQILGQKVEFLVSFYNNEISEKSEIFDDQFSVERPDGSNFTLKIRSTKLEDSAMYFCASSKAGTGYDEQFFGPGTRLTVL.